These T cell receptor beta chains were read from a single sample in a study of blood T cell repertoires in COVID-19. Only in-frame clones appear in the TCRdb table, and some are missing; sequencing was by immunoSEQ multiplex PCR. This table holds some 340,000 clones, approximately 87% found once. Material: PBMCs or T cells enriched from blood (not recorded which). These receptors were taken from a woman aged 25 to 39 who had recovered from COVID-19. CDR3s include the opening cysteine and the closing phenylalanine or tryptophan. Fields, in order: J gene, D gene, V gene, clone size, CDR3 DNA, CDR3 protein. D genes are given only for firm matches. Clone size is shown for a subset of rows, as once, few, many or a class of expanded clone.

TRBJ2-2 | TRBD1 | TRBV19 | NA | TGTGCCAGTAGTACCCCCCGGACAGGGAACGGGGAGCTGTTTTTT | CASSTPRTGNGELFF
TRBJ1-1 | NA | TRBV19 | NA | TGTGCCAGTGCGGGGGACGGGAGGGGCACTGAAGCTTTCTTT | CASAGDGRGTEAFF
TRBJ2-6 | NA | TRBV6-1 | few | TGTGCCAGCAGTGAAAGACAGGGACTCTTATCTGGGGCCAACGTCCTGACTTTC | CASSERQGLLSGANVLTF
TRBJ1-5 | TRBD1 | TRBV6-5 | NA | TGTGCCAGCAGTTGGACAGGGGGCACGAAACAGCCCCAGCATTTT | CASSWTGGTKQPQHF
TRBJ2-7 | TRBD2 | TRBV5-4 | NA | TGTGCCAGCAGCTTGTCCCCTAGCGGGGCCGTATCCTACGAGCAGTACTTC | CASSLSPSGAVSYEQYF
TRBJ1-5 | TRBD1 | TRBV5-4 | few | TGTGCCAGCAGCTACAAACAGGGGGTGGGACAGCCCCAGCATTTT | CASSYKQGVGQPQHF
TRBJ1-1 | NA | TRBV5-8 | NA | TGTGCCAGCAGTTCTACCGACAGGATGAACACTGAAGCTTTCTTT | CASSSTDRMNTEAFF
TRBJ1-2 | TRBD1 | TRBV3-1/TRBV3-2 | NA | TGTGCCAGCAGCCAATCTTTCGGGGACAGATTCTATGGCTACACCTTC | CASSQSFGDRFYGYTF
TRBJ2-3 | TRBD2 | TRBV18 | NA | TGTGCCAGCTCACCTAGCGGGGGGCGCACAGATACGCAGTATTTT | CASSPSGGRTDTQYF
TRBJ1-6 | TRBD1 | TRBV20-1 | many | TGCAGTGCTAGTTCCCCGGGACAGGGGGCTTCACCCCTCCACTTT | CSASSPGQGASPLHF
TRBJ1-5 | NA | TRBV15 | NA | TGTGCCACCAGCAGAGACAGGTGGGACTGGGCCCAGCATTTT | CATSRDRWDWAQHF
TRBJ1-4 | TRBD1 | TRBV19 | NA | TGTGCCAGTAGCGCGGACAGGGGGCATGAAAAACTGTTTTTT | CASSADRGHEKLFF
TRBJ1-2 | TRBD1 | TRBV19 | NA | TGTGCCAGTAGTATAGACCCCGCCGGGACAGGGCGTCGTGGCTACACCTTC | CASSIDPAGTGRRGYTF
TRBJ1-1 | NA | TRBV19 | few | TGTGCCAGTAGTAGGGGCTTGAACACTGAAGCTTTCTTT | CASSRGLNTEAFF
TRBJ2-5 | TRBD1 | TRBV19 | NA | TGTGCCAGTAGTTGGACAGGGGAGAGAAAGACCCAGTACTTC | CASSWTGERKTQYF
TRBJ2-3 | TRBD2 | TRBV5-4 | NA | TGTGCCAGCAGCTTGCGCGGGGGGGCTAGCGATACGCAGTATTTT | CASSLRGGASDTQYF
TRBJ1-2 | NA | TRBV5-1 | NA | TGCGCCAGTCGAAACAACCAACAGGGTGTTAATGGCTACACCTTC | CASRNNQQGVNGYTF
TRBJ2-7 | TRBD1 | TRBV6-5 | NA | TGTGCCAGCAGTTACTTCGACAGGGGGGGACACGAGCAGTACTTC | CASSYFDRGGHEQYF
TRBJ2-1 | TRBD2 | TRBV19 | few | TGTGCCAGTAGTCTGGGACTATATCCCTCCGATGAGCAGTTCTTC | CASSLGLYPSDEQFF
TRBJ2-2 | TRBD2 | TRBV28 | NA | TGTGCCAGCAGCGATCCGGGACTAGCGGGGGGGCCCGGCGCCGGGGAGCTGTTTTTT | CASSDPGLAGGPGAGELFF
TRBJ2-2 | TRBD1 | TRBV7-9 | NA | TGTGCCAGCAACCCCCCGACAGGGGCTTCTTCCCGCGGGGAGCTGTTTTTT | CASNPPTGASSRGELFF
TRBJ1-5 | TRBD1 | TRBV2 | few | TGTGCCAGCAGGGCCCGGGACAGGGGTTCTCTCAATCAGCCCCAGCATTTT | CASRARDRGSLNQPQHF
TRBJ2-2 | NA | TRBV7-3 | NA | TGTGCCAGCAGCCCCCTGCCGCTCGGGGTAACGAACACCGGGGAGCTGTTTTTT | CASSPLPLGVTNTGELFF
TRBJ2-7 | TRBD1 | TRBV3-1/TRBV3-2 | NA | TGTGCCAGCAGCCAGGCTCCTCAGATCCGGGACAGGCCAGTCGGCTACGAGCAGTACTTC | CASSQAPQIRDRPVGYEQYF
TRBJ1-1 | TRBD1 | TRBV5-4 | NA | TGTGCCAGCAGCCCGGGTACCAGGGGGCTCACTGAAGCTTTCTTT | CASSPGTRGLTEAFF
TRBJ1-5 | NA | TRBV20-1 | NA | TGCAGTGCTAGTAACAGCTTTAGCAATCAGCCCCAGCATTTT | CSASNSFSNQPQHF
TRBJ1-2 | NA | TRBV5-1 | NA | TGCGCCAGCAGCTTTACAGGTTCCCTTAACTATGGCTACACCTTC | CASSFTGSLNYGYTF
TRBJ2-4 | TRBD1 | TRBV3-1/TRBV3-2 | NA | TGTGCCAGCAGCCAAGTGGGACAGCTACTAGCCAAAAACATTCAGTACTTC | CASSQVGQLLAKNIQYF
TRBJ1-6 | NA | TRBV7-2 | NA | TGTGCCAGCAGCCCGGGAGGGACCGTCGGCCCCCTCCACTTT | CASSPGGTVGPLHF
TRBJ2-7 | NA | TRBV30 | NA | TGTGCCTGGAGTGTCCCCGGGATCCCCTACGAGCAGTACTTC | CAWSVPGIPYEQYF
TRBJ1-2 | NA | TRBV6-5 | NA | TGTGCCAGCAGTTACTCGATGGCGGGGGGCTCTGGCTACACCTTC | CASSYSMAGGSGYTF
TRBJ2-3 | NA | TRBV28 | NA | TGTGCCAGCAGGTCGACAGAGAACCTTAGGGATACGCAGTATTTT | CASRSTENLRDTQYF
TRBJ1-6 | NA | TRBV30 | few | TGTGCCTGGAGCCACCGACCACACTTCATTTCAGACAGGCAAAATTCACCCCTCCACTTT | CAWSHRPHFISDRQNSPLHF
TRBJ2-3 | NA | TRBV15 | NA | TGTGCCACCAGCAGAGATAGTGTGTTTACTAGCACAGATACGCAGTATTTT | CATSRDSVFTSTDTQYF
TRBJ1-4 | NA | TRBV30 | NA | TGTGCCTGGGGAGGGCCCGGGAGCGCTGAAAAACTGTTTTTT | CAWGGPGSAEKLFF
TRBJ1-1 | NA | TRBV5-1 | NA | TGCGCCAGCAGCCTAAGATCGACACAACGGAACACTGAAGCTTTCTTT | CASSLRSTQRNTEAFF
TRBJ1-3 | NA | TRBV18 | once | TGTGCCAGCTCACCAACGGACAGCTCTGGAAACACCATATATTTT | CASSPTDSSGNTIYF
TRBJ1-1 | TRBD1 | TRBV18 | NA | TGTGCCAGCTCACCGGTCGACAGGGGGGATCCGAACACTGAAGCTTTCTTT | CASSPVDRGDPNTEAFF
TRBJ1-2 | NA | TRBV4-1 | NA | TGCGCCAGCAGCCTCACAGGGATCGGGGACTATGGCTACACCTTC | CASSLTGIGDYGYTF
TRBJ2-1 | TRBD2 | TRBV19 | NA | TGTGCCAGTAGTGGACTAGCCGCCGACTCCTACAATGAGCAGTTCTTC | CASSGLAADSYNEQFF
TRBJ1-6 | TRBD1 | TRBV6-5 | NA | TGTGCCAGCAGTCCAGGGGGCCCGGGTAATTCACCCCTCCACTTT | CASSPGGPGNSPLHF
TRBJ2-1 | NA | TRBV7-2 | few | TGTGCCAGCAGCTTAGTGGCAGGCGTCAATGAGCAGTTCTTC | CASSLVAGVNEQFF
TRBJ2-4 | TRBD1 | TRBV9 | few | TGTGCCAGCAGCGGCCCTCAACGGACAGGTGACAAAAACATTCAGTACTTC | CASSGPQRTGDKNIQYF
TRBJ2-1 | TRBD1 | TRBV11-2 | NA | TGTGCCAGCAGCTTAGGGGGGACAGGGGGCGAGCAGTTCTTC | CASSLGGTGGEQFF
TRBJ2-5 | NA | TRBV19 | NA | TGTGCCAGTAGTATCCACTTCGGCGGTGAGACCCAGTACTTC | CASSIHFGGETQYF
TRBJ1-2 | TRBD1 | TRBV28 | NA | TGTGCCAGCAGTTCCCGACAGGGGCCCTATGGCTACACCTTC | CASSSRQGPYGYTF
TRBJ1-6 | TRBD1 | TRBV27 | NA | TGTGCCAGCAGAGACAGGGGGTTTCCTAATTCACCCCTCCACTTT | CASRDRGFPNSPLHF
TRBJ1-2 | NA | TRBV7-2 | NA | TGTGCCAGCAGCCCCCAGGGGACCCATAACTATGGCTACACCTTC | CASSPQGTHNYGYTF
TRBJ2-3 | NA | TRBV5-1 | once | TGCGCCAGCAGCCCTGGACAAGGAGGGGATACGCAGTATTTT | CASSPGQGGDTQYF
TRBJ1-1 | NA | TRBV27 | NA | TGTGCCAGCAGTTTATGGGGGGGGAGGCACACTGAAGCTTTCTTT | CASSLWGGRHTEAFF
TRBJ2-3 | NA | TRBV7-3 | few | TGTGCCAGCAGCTTAAGAGGTAACACAGATACGCAGTATTTT | CASSLRGNTDTQYF